The clone carrying this T cell receptor (beta chain) appeared a few times. Its antigen is not known. The data derive from a study of early stage breast cancer tumors. In the study overall: Most invasive tumors, twelve of 16, were ER+/PR+/HER2-. Each sample averaged approximately 10-fold read coverage.

Profiling relied on immunoSEQ multiplex PCR, and the TCRdb table lists in-frame clones only, not all of them. There are about 30,000 clones in the sample; around 67% occur only once, and about a tenth lies in the top ten. The CDR3 is 16 residues long. Trimming removed 7 bases at V and 1 base at J, with 16 bases between. Germline values: CDR1 LNHDA, CDR2 SQIVND (reference sequence). General study points: Commonly generated sequences made up most enriched TCRB sequences shared between patients. Tumors had about 2.3-fold higher T cell density than normal breast.

The sample was breast tumor tissue. The genes are TRBV19 and TRBJ2-2; D tentatively fits TRBD1 or TRBD2 (7 bases each). The TCR was taken from a person younger than 45 with breast cancer. CDR3: CASNRGLAVNTGELFF. Here the CDR3 DNA reads TGTGCCAGTAATAGGGGGCTAGCGGTGAACACCGGGGAGCTGTTTTTT. The whole variable domain, remainder taken from reference TRBV19 and TRBJ2-2, is DGGITQSPKYLFRKEGQNVTLSCEQNLNHDAMYWYRQDPGQGLRLIYYSQIVNDFQKGDIAEGYSVSREKKESFPLTVTSAQKNPTAFYLCASNRGLAVNTGELFFGEGSRLTVL.